One and the same sample provided the 24 T cell receptor beta chains below, sequenced in a study of blood T cell repertoires in COVID-19 (dated by TCRdb to the early 2020s). Library preparation used the immunoSEQ multiplex PCR assay. The source is immuneACCESS, and TCRdb retained only in-frame sequences with V and J called. Part of the clones is not carried over; for the studies checked, unresolved V genes explain less than half of this, and the remainder is unexplained. This sample holds 200,000 to 300,000 clones; 81% were observed only once. The ten most abundant clones make up roughly 8% of the sample. Sequencing was done on a sample of peripheral blood. The receptors derive from an elderly woman with COVID-19, enrolled during active disease.

This clone appeared a single time. The chain couples TRBV19 to TRBJ1-1; weak D call: TRBD1 (5 bases). CDR1 and CDR2 from the germline V gene are LNHDA and SQIVND (reference sequence). This CDR3 region has 13 residues. Trimming pared 7 bases from V and 1 base from J, leaving 10 bases between. The CDR3 here is CASKGYWNTEAFF. Written as DNA, the CDR3 is TGTGCCAGTAAGGGGTACTGGAACACTGAAGCTTTCTTT. Full variable domain (missing parts from reference TRBV19 and TRBJ1-1): DGGITQSPKYLFRKEGQNVTLSCEQNLNHDAMYWYRQDPGQGLRLIYYSQIVNDFQKGDIAEGYSVSREKKESFPLTVTSAQKNPTAFYLCASKGYWNTEAFFGQGTRLTVV.

This sequence joins TRBV5-5 and TRBJ1-2; 8 nucleotides align to TRBD1. The CDR3 is made up of 15 amino acids. Trimming cost V 7 bases and J 1 base; bases outside gene matches: 9. Germline values: CDR1 SGHKS, CDR2 YYEKEE (reference sequence). The CDR3 reads CASSPGQAVNYGYTF. CDR3 bases: TGTGCCAGCTCCCCGGGACAGGCCGTTAACTATGGCTACACCTTC.

The rearrangement links TRBV18 to TRBJ1-2; the D gene is possibly TRBD1 (5 bases). The CDR3 covers 13 residues. Germline loops: CDR1 KGHSH, CDR2 LQKENI. With 5 bases removed from V and 2 bases from J, the gap between germline ends came to 9 bases. The CDR3 sequence: CASSSDRNYGYTF. The CDR3 DNA reads TGTGCCAGCTCATCCGACAGAAACTATGGCTACACCTTC.

This chain connects TRBV4-1 to TRBJ2-7; weak D call: TRBD1 (6 bases). Germline-derived CDR1 and CDR2 are MGHRA and YSYEKL. The germline V and J ends were trimmed by 4 bases and 1 base, with 20 bases remaining between them. CDR3 size: 17 residues. CDR3 loop: CASSPSPGTSASYEQYF. The CDR3 nucleotides read TGCGCCAGCAGCCCCAGTCCCGGGACAAGCGCTTCCTACGAGCAGTACTTC.

The chain combines TRBV7-3 with TRBJ2-5, with 7 bases fitting TRBD1. This CDR3 contains 13 residues. The V segment lost 2 bases and the J segment 7 bases; nucleotides outside the gene matches: 4. Germline CDR1 reads SGHTA; CDR2 reads FQGTGA. The CDR3 is CASSLSAGGTQYF. DNA of the CDR3: TGTGCCAGCAGCTTATCAGCAGGGGGGACCCAGTACTTC.

V usage is TRBV3-1 (or the pseudogene TRBV3-2) and J usage is TRBJ1-6, with D possibly being TRBD1 (5 bases). There are 14 residues in the CDR3. Germline lookup yields CDR1 LGHDT and CDR2 YNNKEL (reference sequence). V lost 5 bases, J lost 7 bases, and 12 bases lay in between. CDR3 in DNA: TGTGCCAGCAGCTTCAGGGTAGAGAATTCACCCCTCCACTTT. Residues: CASSFRVENSPLHF.

The chain uses TRBV2 and TRBJ1-6, with 11 bases identical to TRBD1. V trimming: 7 bases; J trimming: 10 bases; junction bases outside the gene matches: 6. The germline V gene encodes CDR1 SNHLY and CDR2 FYNNEI. The CDR3 length is 14 residues. The CDR3: CASTSGTGGSPLHF. The CDR3 coding sequence is TGTGCCAGCACCTCCGGGACAGGGGGATCACCCCTCCACTTT. Using reference TRBV2 and TRBJ1-6 for the parts outside the CDR3, the full variable domain is EPEVTQTPSHQVTQMGQEVILRCVPISNHLYFYWYRQILGQKVEFLVSFYNNEISEKSEIFDDQFSVERPDGSNFTLKIRSTKLEDSAMYFCASTSGTGGSPLHFGNGTRLTVT.

The DNA for the CDR3 is TGTGCCAGCAGCCAGAGGGGGACATCCCAGTTACAGCCCCAGCATTTT. Its protein is CASSQRGTSQLQPQHF. The chain joins TRBV7-8 to TRBJ1-5, with D maybe TRBD1 (6 bases). Germline CDR1 reads SGHVS; CDR2 reads FQNEAQ. The CDR3 contains 16 residues. Deletions cut 5 bases from V and 7 bases from J, with 21 bases between.

This rearrangement joins TRBV12-3 or TRBV12-4 to TRBJ1-1; no reliable D call. V lost 2 bases and J lost 11, with 12 bases in between. This CDR3 region has 12 residues. CDR3 sequence reads: CASSLRGIQAFF. The CDR3 region has the DNA TGTGCCAGCAGTTTACGGGGAATCCAGGCTTTCTTT.

Here the CDR3 reads CASSQEGTGRLGSNQPQHF. DNA of the CDR3: TGTGCCAGCAGCCAAGAAGGGACAGGGAGGTTAGGGAGCAATCAGCCCCAGCATTTT. The chain carries TRBV4-2 and TRBJ1-5, with 9 bases that match TRBD1. V shed 0 bases, J shed 1 base, and the junction held 10 bases outside the gene matches. CDR3 size: 19 residues. The germline gives CDR1 LGHNA, CDR2 YNFKEQ.

V gene TRBV3-1 (or the pseudogene TRBV3-2) combines with J gene TRBJ1-2; no clear D. V was cut by 3 bases and J by 0 bases, with 14 bases left in between. Germline V gene sequence: CDR1 LGHDT, CDR2 YNNKEL (reference sequence). The CDR3 has 16 residues. CDR3 loop: CASSQPGMWTNYGYTF. The CDR3 DNA reads as TGTGCCAGCAGCCAGCCAGGAATGTGGACTAACTATGGCTACACCTTC.

This chain joins TRBV9 and TRBJ2-3, with 7 positions matching TRBD2. CDR1 is SGDLS, CDR2 YYNGEE, per germline. The CDR3 loop spans 17 amino acids. V was clipped by 6 bases and J by 1 base; unmatched bases: 14. The CDR3 region has the DNA TGTGCCAGCACCCAATCAACTAGCGCCAGGGGCACAGATACGCAGTATTTT. Amino acids: CASTQSTSARGTDTQYF.

The chain carries TRBV19 and TRBJ2-5, with 9 nucleotides matching TRBD2. The CDR3 consists of 15 residues. Germline V CDR1 and CDR2: LNHDA, SQIVND (reference sequence). V gave up 2 bases and J gave up 3 bases; unmatched junction bases: 4. The DNA for the CDR3 is TGTGCCAGTAGTATATGGGGGACTAGCAAAGAGACCCAGTACTTC. This sequence encodes CASSIWGTSKETQYF.

The V gene is TRBV6-2 or TRBV6-3, the J gene TRBJ2-7; possibly TRBD2 for D (7 bases). The V gene's germline CDR1 is MNHEY and CDR2 SVGEGT. The V end lost 2 bases, the J end lost 2 bases, and 13 bases lay between the germline ends. This CDR3 has 15 amino acids. In nucleotides, the CDR3 is TGTGCCAGCAGTTACCACTCGGGGGGCACCTACGAGCAGTACTTC. It is translated as CASSYHSGGTYEQYF.

The rearrangement uses TRBV12-3 or TRBV12-4 and TRBJ1-2, with a weak D call TRBD1 (6 bases). Between the trimmed V and J ends, which lost 7 bases and 1 base, there was a span of 10 bases. The CDR3 runs 13 residues. The CDR3 nucleotides are TGTGCCAGCACCGGACAGTATAACTATGGCTACACCTTC. Residues: CASTGQYNYGYTF.

This chain connects TRBV28 to TRBJ1-4; no definite D call. Trimming stripped 3 bases from V and 5 bases from J, with 16 bases between. The CDR3 length is 16 residues. Germline loops: CDR1 MDHEN, CDR2 SYDVKM. The CDR3 loop is CASSFGLGSTNEKLFF. DNA of the CDR3: TGTGCCAGCAGTTTTGGGCTGGGCAGCACGAATGAAAAACTGTTTTTT.

This clone occurred a few times. This chain joins TRBV6-2 or TRBV6-3 and TRBJ2-7, with D perhaps TRBD2 (5 bases). Germline V gives CDR1 MNHEY, CDR2 SVGEGT. V was pared by 2 bases and J by 3 bases, with 14 bases between. The CDR3 covers 15 residues. The CDR3 nucleotides read TGTGCCAGCAGTTACCTCCAGAACGAGGGCTACGAGCAGTACTTC. Protein sequence: CASSYLQNEGYEQYF.

This sequence joins TRBV11-2 and TRBJ1-2, with 12 bases that match TRBD1. The CDR3 is made up of 15 amino acids. Germline assignment: CDR1 SGHAT and CDR2 FQNNGV. With V trimmed by 3 bases and J by 4 bases, 3 bases remained unmatched. The CDR3 is CASSFGTGGTYGYTF. As DNA, the CDR3 is TGTGCCAGCAGCTTCGGGACAGGGGGCACCTATGGCTACACCTTC.

The gene calls are TRBV5-4 and TRBJ2-1, with a possible D match to TRBD2 (5 bases). The CDR3 is 14 residues long. Trimming took off 4 bases at V and 7 bases at J, with 15 bases between the two ends. Germline V gene sequence: CDR1 SGHNT, CDR2 YYREEE (reference sequence). CDR3 DNA: TGTGCCAGCAGCCGCGGTGGGGTAGCGAATGAGCAGTTCTTC. It translates to CASSRGGVANEQFF.

A single count supports this clone. The chain carries TRBV18 and TRBJ1-5; D is undetermined. CDR1 is KGHSH, CDR2 LQKENI, per germline. The CDR3 is 15 residues long. V was trimmed by 6 bases and J by 0 bases, leaving 12 bases between them. The CDR3 region has the DNA TGTGCCAGCTCTTTCAGTGATTATAGCAATCAGCCCCAGCATTTT. It is translated as CASSFSDYSNQPQHF.

V and J are TRBV4-3 and TRBJ1-4, with TRBD1 identical over 7 bases. Germline CDR1 LGHNA, CDR2 YSLEER. The CDR3 is made up of 16 amino acids. J lost 8 bases, V lost 0 bases, and 9 bases had no gene match. CDR3 in amino acids: CASSQDLARGYEKLFF. The CDR3 DNA sequence: TGCGCCAGCAGCCAAGATTTGGCCAGGGGGTACGAAAAACTGTTTTTT.

The rearrangement links TRBV2 to TRBJ2-7; D is perhaps TRBD1 (5 bases). The CDR3 extends over 14 amino acids. Germline V gives CDR1 SNHLY, CDR2 FYNNEI. The V end lost 6 bases, the J end lost 1 base, and 13 bases lay between the germline ends. The CDR3 nucleotides are TGTGCCAGCAGGGGCCGTCAGGGTTCCTACGAGCAGTACTTC. It translates to CASRGRQGSYEQYF.

The rearrangement joins TRBV6-5 to TRBJ1-2; D perhaps matches TRBD1 (5 bases). The germline V gene encodes CDR1 MNHEY and CDR2 SVGAGI. There are 12 residues in the CDR3. V gave up 5 bases and J gave up 7 bases, with 11 bases separating them. The CDR3 nucleotides read TGTGCCAGCAGTCAGCGGGGCCGTGGCTACACCTTC. This sequence encodes CASSQRGRGYTF.

The rearrangement uses TRBV11-2 and TRBJ1-3; D unresolved. The germline V gene encodes CDR1 SGHAT and CDR2 FQNNGV. The length of the CDR3 is 15 residues. Trimming pared 4 bases from V and 2 bases from J, leaving 12 bases between. The CDR3 loop reads CASSSNQEAGNTIYF. CDR3 nucleotides: TGTGCCAGCAGCTCTAATCAGGAGGCTGGAAACACCATATATTTT. Supplemented by reference TRBV11-2 and TRBJ1-3, the full variable domain reads EAGVAQSPRYKIIEKRQSVAFWCNPISGHATLYWYQQILGQGPKLLIQFQNNGVVDDSQLPKDRFSAERLKGVDSTLKIQPAKLEDSAVYLCASSSNQEAGNTIYFGEGSWLTVV.